The 8 T cell receptor beta chains in this list originate from one sample, sequenced in a study of sequential checkpoint blockade in melanoma. The data were produced by immunoSEQ multiplex PCR, yet TCRdb's version contains in-frame clones alone and is incomplete. The sample comprises under 13,000 clones, roughly 50% of which are singletons, and 15% to 20% rests with the top ten. Treatment of the sample: randomized to nivolumab then ipilimumab (arm A) or the reverse (arm B). The starting material was CD8+ T cells sorted from blood (inferred from file names), obtained from a patient given nivolumab and ipilimumab in sequence. Receptor source: a human donor with melanoma.

Remarks on this clone: Compared with germline, one end of the junction differs, possibly owing to a read error. The chain couples TRBV5-4 to TRBJ2-7; D may be TRBD1 (5 bases). Germline V gene data show CDR1 as SGHNT and CDR2 as YYREEE (reference sequence). The CDR3 is made up of 15 amino acids. The CDR3 nucleotides read TGCGCCAGCAGCCAAGATGCAGGGCTCTCCTACGAGCAGTACTTC. The encoded protein is CASSQDAGLSYEQYF.

In regard to this clone: In the same sample, other DNA sequences code for this CDR3. CDR3 nucleotide sequence: TGTGCCAGCAGCTTGATGGCGGGAGTAAGCACAGATACGCAGTATTTT. Its translation is CASSLMAGVSTDTQYF. The chain joins TRBV5-4 to TRBJ2-3; the match to TRBD2 covers 7 bases. J was trimmed by 0 bases and V by 1 base; bases with no gene match: 5. The germline gives CDR1 SGHNT, CDR2 YYREEE (reference sequence). This CDR3 spans 16 amino acids.

In nucleotides, the CDR3 is TGTGCCAGCAGCTTTTTTCCCGACAGGGAAGTGGCGGATAATGAAAAACTGTTTTTT. Its protein product is CASSFFPDREVADNEKLFF. This chain links TRBV5-6 with TRBJ1-4; TRBD1 matches at 7 bases. The CDR3 runs 19 residues. The junction had 17 bases not matched to a gene; V was cut back by 2 bases and J by 4 bases. The germline V gene encodes CDR1 SGHDT and CDR2 YYEEEE.

This rearrangement joins TRBV6-5 to TRBJ2-3; D may be TRBD1 (5 bases). Germline V lookup: CDR1 MNHEY, CDR2 SVGAGI. The CDR3 length is 15 residues. Trimming left V 0 bases short and J 2 bases short, with 9 bases between. The CDR3, as DNA: TGTGCCAGCAGTTACTCGGAGACAGCCACAGATACGCAGTATTTT. This encodes CASSYSETATDTQYF.

This clone was found a few times. The chain has TRBV27 and TRBJ1-1, with D unresolved. The CDR3 contains 14 residues. The germline V gene has CDR1 MNHEY and CDR2 SMNVEV (reference sequence). V was cut by 3 bases and J by 0 bases, with 8 bases left in between. As DNA, the CDR3 is TGTGCCAGCAGTTTTCACAGCCTGAACACTGAAGCTTTCTTT. This encodes CASSFHSLNTEAFF.

J is TRBJ2-1 and V is TRBV28, with a possible D match to TRBD2 (5 bases). The CDR3 sequence is 12 residues long. Germline V gene data show CDR1 as MDHEN and CDR2 as SYDVKM. V shed 5 bases and J shed 9 bases, with 11 bases lying between them. The CDR3 here is CASSGSAGEQFF. CDR3 sequence (DNA): TGTGCCAGCAGTGGGAGCGCTGGTGAGCAGTTCTTC. Combining the CDR3 with reference TRBV28 and TRBJ2-1 gives the whole variable domain DVKVTQSSRYLVKRTGEKVFLECVQDMDHENMFWYRQDPGLGLRLIYFSYDVKMKEKGDIPEGYSVSREKKERFSLILESASTNQTSMYLCASSGSAGEQFFGPGTRLTVL.

The chain is built from TRBV5-1 and TRBJ2-3; 14 bases align to TRBD2. After removal of 3 bases from V and 0 bases from J, the junction contained 9 bases not matched to a gene. The CDR3 contains 19 residues. Germline-derived CDR1 and CDR2 are SGHRS and YFSETQ. The CDR3 is CASSYGLAGGVASTDTQYF. CDR3 in DNA: TGCGCCAGCAGCTACGGACTAGCGGGAGGTGTAGCTAGCACAGATACGCAGTATTTT.

V gene TRBV6-1 combines with J gene TRBJ2-7; 10 bases are shared with TRBD2. Trimming removed 2 bases from V and 0 bases from J; junction bases left unmatched: 10. The CDR3 has 18 residues. The germline V gene encodes CDR1 MNHNS and CDR2 SASEGT. The CDR3 DNA is TGTGCCAGCAGTGAAAGGCCTAGCGGGAGTTCGAGCTCCTACGAGCAGTACTTC. This gives the protein CASSERPSGSSSSYEQYF.